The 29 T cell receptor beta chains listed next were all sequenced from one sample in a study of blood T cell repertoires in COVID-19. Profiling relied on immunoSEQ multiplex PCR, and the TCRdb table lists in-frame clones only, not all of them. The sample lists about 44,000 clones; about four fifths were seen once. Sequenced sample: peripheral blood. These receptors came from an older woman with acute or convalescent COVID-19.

The CDR3 reads CASSPFPGQGLNTEAFF. CDR3 coding DNA: TGTGCCAGCAGCCCCTTCCCGGGACAGGGGTTGAACACTGAAGCTTTCTTT. V is TRBV14 and J is TRBJ1-1; 10 nucleotides line up with TRBD1. This CDR3 comprises 17 residues. J lost 0 bases, V lost 4 bases, and 8 bases had no gene match. Germline assignment: CDR1 SGHDN and CDR2 FVKESK.

The CDR3 sequence: CASSSWAGTVGNTIYF. The DNA of the CDR3 is TGTGCCAGCAGTTCCTGGGCCGGGACTGTGGGAAACACCATATATTTT. The chain is built from TRBV27 and TRBJ1-3, with a tentative D call TRBD1 (5 bases). Germline V gives CDR1 MNHEY, CDR2 SMNVEV (reference sequence). This CDR3 spans 16 amino acids. Trimming removed 4 bases from V and 4 bases from J, with 17 bases in between.

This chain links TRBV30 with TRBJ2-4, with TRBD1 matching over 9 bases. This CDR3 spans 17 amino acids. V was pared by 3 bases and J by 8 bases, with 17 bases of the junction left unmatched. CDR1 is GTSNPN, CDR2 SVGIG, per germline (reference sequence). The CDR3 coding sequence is TGTGCCTGGAGCCCCTTCCCCGGGACAGGGAGAGAGGACATTCAGTACTTC. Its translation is CAWSPFPGTGREDIQYF.

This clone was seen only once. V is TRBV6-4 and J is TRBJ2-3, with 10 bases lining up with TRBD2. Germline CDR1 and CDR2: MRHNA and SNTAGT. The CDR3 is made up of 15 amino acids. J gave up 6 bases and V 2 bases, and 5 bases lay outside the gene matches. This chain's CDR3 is CASSDQAGGPDTQYF. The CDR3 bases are TGTGCCAGCAGTGACCAAGCGGGAGGGCCGGATACGCAGTATTTT.

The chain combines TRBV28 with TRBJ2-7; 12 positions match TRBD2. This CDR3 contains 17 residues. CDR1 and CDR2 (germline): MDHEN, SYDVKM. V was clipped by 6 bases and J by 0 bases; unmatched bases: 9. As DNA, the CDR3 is TGTGCCAGCAGCTCTATAGGGACTAGCGGGTCCTCCTACGAGCAGTACTTC. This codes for CASSSIGTSGSSYEQYF.

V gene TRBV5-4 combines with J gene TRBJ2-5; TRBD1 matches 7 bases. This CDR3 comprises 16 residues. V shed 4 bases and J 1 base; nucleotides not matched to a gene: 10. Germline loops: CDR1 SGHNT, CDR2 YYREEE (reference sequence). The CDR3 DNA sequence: TGTGCCAGCAGCGCGACAGGGAGAGGGGCCCAAGAGACCCAGTACTTC. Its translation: CASSATGRGAQETQYF.

For the CDR3, the DNA is TGTGCCAGCAGTCCCGGGACTAGCGGGAGTACAGATACGCAGTATTTT. Translation: CASSPGTSGSTDTQYF. The genes are TRBV27 and TRBJ2-3; 14 bases fit TRBD2. This CDR3 has 16 residues. In germline, CDR1 is MNHEY, CDR2 SMNVEV (reference sequence). Trimming cost V 5 bases and J 3 bases; bases outside gene matches: 4.

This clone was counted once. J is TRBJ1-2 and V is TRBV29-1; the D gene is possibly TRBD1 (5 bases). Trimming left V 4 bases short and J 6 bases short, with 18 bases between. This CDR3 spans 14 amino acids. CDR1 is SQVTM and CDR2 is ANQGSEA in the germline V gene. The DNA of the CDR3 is TGCAGCGTTGTGGGGGACTTAAGGAGTAATGGCTACACCTTC. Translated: CSVVGDLRSNGYTF.

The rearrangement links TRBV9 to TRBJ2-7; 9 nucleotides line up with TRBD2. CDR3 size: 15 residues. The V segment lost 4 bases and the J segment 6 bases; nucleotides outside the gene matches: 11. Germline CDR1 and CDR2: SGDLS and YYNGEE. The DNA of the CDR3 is TGTGCCAGCAGCTTCACGGGACTAGCCTCTGCCGAGCAGTACTTC. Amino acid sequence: CASSFTGLASAEQYF.

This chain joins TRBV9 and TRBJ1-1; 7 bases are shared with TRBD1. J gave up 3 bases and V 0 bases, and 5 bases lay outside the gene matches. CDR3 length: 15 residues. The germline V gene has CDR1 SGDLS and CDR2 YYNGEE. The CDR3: CASSVADRAYTEAFF. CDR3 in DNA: TGTGCCAGCAGCGTAGCCGACAGGGCCTACACTGAAGCTTTCTTT.

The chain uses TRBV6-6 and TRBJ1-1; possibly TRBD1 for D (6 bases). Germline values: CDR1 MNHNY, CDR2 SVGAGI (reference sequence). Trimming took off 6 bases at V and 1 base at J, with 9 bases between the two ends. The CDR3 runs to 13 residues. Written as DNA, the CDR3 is TGTGCCAGCAGCCTACAGGGGAACACTGAAGCTTTCTTT. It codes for CASSLQGNTEAFF.

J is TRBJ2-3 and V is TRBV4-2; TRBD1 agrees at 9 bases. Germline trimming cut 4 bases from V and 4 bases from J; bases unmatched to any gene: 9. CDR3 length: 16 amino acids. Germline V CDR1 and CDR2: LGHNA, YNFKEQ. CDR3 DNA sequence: TGTGCCAGCAGCCTCCCAGGCAGGACAGGGGCAGATACGCAGTATTTT. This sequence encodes CASSLPGRTGADTQYF.

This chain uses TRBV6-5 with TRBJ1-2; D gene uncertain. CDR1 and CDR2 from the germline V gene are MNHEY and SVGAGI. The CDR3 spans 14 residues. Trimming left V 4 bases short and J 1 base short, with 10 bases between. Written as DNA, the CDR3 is TGTGCCAGCAGTTCTACTTATAGTAACTATGGCTACACCTTC. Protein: CASSSTYSNYGYTF.

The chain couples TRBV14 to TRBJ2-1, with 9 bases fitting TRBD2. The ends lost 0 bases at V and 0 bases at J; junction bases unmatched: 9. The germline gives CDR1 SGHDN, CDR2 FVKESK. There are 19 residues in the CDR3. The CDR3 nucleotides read TGTGCCAGCAGCCAAGAGTATGAATTTAGCGGGAGCTCCTACAATGAGCAGTTCTTC. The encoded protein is CASSQEYEFSGSSYNEQFF. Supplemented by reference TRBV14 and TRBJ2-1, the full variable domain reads EAGVTQFPSHSVIEKGQTVTLRCDPISGHDNLYWYRRVMGKEIKFLLHFVKESKQDESGMPNNRFLAERTGGTYSTLKVQPAELEDSGVYFCASSQEYEFSGSSYNEQFFGPGTRLTVL.

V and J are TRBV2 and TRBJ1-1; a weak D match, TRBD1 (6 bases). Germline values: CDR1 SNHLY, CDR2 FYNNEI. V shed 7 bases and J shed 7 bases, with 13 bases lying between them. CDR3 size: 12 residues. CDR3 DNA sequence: TGTGCCAGCAAGGAGGGGGGGATTGAAGCTTTCTTT. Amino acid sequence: CASKEGGIEAFF. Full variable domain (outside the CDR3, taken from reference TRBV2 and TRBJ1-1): EPEVTQTPSHQVTQMGQEVILRCVPISNHLYFYWYRQILGQKVEFLVSFYNNEISEKSEIFDDQFSVERPDGSNFTLKIRSTKLEDSAMYFCASKEGGIEAFFGQGTRLTVV.

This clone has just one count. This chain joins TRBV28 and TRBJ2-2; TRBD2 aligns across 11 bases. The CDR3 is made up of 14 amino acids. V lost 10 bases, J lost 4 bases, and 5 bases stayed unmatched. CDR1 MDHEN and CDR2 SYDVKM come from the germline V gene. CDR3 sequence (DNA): TGTGCCACCTATAGCGGGAGGGTCACCGGGGAGCTGTTTTTT. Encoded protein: CATYSGRVTGELFF.

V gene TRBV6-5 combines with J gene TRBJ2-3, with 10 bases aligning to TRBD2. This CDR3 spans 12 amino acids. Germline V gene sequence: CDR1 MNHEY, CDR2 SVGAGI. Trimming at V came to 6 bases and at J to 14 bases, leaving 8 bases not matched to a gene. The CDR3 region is CASRIGQREGYF. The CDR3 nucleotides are TGTGCCAGCAGAATTGGACAGCGGGAGGGGTATTTT.

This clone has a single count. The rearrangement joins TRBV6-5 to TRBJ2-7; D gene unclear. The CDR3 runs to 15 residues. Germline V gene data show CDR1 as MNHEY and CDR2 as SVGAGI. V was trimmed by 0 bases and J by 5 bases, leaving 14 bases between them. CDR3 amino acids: CASSYSPRRIHEQYF. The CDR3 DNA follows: TGTGCCAGCAGTTACTCGCCTAGACGTATCCACGAGCAGTACTTC.

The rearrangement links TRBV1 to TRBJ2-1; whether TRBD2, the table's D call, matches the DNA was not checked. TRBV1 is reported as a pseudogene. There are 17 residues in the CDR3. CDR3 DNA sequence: TGCACCAGCAGCCAAGAAACGAGGCGGGAGTTTCAGAATGAGCAGTTCTTC. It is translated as CTSSQETRREFQNEQFF.

The CDR3 coding sequence is TGTGCCAGCAGATCCATCTGGACAGGGGCATTCGGGGAGCTGTTTTTT. This codes for CASRSIWTGAFGELFF. V gene TRBV27 combines with J gene TRBJ2-2; 9 bases agree with TRBD1. Looked up from germline, CDR1 is MNHEY and CDR2 is SMNVEV (reference sequence). The J segment lost 7 bases and the V segment lost 6 bases, leaving 12 bases of the junction unmatched. CDR3 length: 16 amino acids.

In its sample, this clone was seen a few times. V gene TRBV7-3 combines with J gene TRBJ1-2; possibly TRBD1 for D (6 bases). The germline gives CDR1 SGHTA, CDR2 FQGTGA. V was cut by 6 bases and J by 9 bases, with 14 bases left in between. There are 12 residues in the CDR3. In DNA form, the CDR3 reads TGTGCCAGCAGGCCAATCAGGGGTAGCTACACCTTC. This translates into CASRPIRGSYTF.

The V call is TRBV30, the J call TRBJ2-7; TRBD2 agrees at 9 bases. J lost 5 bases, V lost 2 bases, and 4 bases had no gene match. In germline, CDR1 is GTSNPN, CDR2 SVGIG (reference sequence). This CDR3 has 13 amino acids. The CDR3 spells CAWSTSGWDEQYF. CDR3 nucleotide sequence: TGTGCCTGGAGTACTAGCGGGTGGGACGAGCAGTACTTC.

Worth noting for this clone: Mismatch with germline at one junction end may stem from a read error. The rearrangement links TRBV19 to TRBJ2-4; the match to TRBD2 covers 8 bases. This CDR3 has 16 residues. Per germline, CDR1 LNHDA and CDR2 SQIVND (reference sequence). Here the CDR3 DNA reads TGTGCCAGCAGTACCCTCGCGGCGGGAGGCAAAAACATTCAGTACTTC. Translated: CASSTLAAGGKNIQYF.

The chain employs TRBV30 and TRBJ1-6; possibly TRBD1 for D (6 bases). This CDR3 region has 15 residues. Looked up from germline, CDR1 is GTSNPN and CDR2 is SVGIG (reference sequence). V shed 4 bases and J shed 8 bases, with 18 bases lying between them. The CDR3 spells CAWTRKTGRDSPLHF. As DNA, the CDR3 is TGTGCCTGGACCCGAAAAACAGGGAGGGATTCACCCCTCCACTTT.

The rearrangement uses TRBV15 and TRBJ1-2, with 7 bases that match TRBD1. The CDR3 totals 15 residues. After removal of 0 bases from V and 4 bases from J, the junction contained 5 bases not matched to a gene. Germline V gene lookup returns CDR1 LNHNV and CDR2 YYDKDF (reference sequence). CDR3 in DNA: TGTGCCACCAGCAGAGACCCGGGACAGTCCTATGGCTACACCTTC. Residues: CATSRDPGQSYGYTF.

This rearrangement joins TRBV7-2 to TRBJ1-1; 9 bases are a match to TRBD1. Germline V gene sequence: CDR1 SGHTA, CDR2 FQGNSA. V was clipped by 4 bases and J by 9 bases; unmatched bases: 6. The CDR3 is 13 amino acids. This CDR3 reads CASSSPGQGKAFF. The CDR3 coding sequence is TGTGCCAGCAGCTCACCGGGACAGGGAAAAGCTTTCTTT.

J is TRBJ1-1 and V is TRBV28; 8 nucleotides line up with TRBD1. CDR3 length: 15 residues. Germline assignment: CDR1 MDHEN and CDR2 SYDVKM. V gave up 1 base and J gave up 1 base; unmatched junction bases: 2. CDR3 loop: CASSLSGTGNTEAFF. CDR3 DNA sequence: TGTGCCAGCAGTTTATCCGGGACAGGGAACACTGAAGCTTTCTTT.

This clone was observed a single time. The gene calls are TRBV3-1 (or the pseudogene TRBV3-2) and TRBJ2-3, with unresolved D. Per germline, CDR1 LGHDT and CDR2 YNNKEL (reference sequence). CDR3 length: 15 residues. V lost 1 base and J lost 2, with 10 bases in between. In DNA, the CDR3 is TGTGCCAGCAGCCAAGCAAGTTTCTACACAGATACGCAGTATTTT. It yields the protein CASSQASFYTDTQYF.

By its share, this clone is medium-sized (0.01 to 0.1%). The CDR3 reads CASRRGKDEQYF. The CDR3 bases are TGTGCCAGCCGGCGGGGAAAAGACGAGCAGTACTTC. The chain combines TRBV6-5 with TRBJ2-7, with D possibly being TRBD2 (6 bases). The CDR3 loop spans 12 amino acids. V dropped 8 bases and J dropped 5 bases, with 13 bases sitting between them. Germline V lookup: CDR1 MNHEY, CDR2 SVGAGI.